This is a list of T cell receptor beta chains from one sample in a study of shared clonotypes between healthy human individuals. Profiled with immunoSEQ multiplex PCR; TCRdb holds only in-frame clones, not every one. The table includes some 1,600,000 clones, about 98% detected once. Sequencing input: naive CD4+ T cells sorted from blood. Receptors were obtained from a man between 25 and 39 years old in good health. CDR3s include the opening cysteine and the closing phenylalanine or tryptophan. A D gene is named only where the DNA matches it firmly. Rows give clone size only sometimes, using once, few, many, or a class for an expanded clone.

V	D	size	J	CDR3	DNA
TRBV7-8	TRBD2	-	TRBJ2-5	CASSLTSGSFLETQYF	TGTGCCAGCAGCTTGACTAGCGGGAGCTTCTTAGAGACCCAGTACTTC
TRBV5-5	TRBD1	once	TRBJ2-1	CASSTYRGHTYNEQFF	TGTGCCAGCAGCACCTACAGGGGGCATACCTACAATGAGCAGTTCTTC
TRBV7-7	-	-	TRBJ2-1	CASSPGNYNEQFF	TGTGCCAGCAGCCCAGGGAACTACAATGAGCAGTTCTTC
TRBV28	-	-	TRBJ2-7	CASSLLRYEQYF	TGTGCCAGCAGTTTATTGCGCTACGAGCAGTACTTC
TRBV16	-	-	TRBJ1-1	CASSPRGEKAFF	TGTGCCAGCAGCCCCCGGGGGGAGAAAGCTTTCTTT
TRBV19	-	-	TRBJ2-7	CASSISQGTYEQYF	TGTGCCAGTAGTATCTCACAGGGAACCTACGAGCAGTACTTC
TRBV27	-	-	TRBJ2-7	CASRPGQFSYEQYF	TGTGCCAGCAGACCCGGACAGTTTTCCTACGAGCAGTACTTC
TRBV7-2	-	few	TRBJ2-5	CASSSRDQETQYF	TGTGCCAGCAGCTCCAGGGACCAAGAGACCCAGTACTTC
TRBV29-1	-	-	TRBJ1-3	CSGVDSPGNTIYF	TGCAGCGGGGTGGACAGCCCTGGAAACACCATATATTTT
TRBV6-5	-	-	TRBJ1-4	CASSYSSSYEKLFF	TGTGCCAGCAGTTACTCGAGCAGCTATGAAAAACTGTTTTTT
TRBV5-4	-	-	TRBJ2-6	CASSNDIRTSGANVLTF	TGTGCCAGCAGCAACGATATTAGGACCTCTGGGGCCAACGTCCTGACTTTC
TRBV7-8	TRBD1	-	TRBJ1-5	CASSSGQSSNQPQHF	TGTGCCAGCAGCTCGGGACAGTCTAGCAATCAGCCCCAGCATTTT
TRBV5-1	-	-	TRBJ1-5	CASSLGPDQPQHF	TGCGCCAGCAGTCTGGGCCCGGACCAGCCCCAGCATTTT
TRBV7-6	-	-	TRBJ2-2	CASSLAAGELFF	TGTGCCAGCAGCTTAGCGGCCGGGGAGCTGTTTTTT
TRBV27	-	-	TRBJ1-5	CASRAGTGGILHQPQHF	TGTGCCAGCAGGGCCGGGACGGGGGGGATTTTACATCAGCCCCAGCATTTT
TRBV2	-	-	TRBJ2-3	CASGFTDTQYF	TGTGCCAGCGGATTCACAGATACGCAGTATTTT
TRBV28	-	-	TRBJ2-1	CASSGQAWGQFF	TGTGCCAGCTCGGGCCAGGCCTGGGGGCAGTTCTTC
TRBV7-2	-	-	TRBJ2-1	CASSRPGPRPFGQFF	TGTGCCAGCAGCCGACCCGGTCCTCGTCCGTTCGGGCAGTTCTTC
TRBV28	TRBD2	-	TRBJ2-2	CASSFRSGRGTGELFF	TGTGCCAGCAGTTTCCGGAGCGGGAGGGGGACCGGGGAGCTGTTTTTT
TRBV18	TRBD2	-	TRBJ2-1	CASSRQRERYNEQFF	TGTGCCAGCTCACGCCAGCGGGAGAGGTACAATGAGCAGTTCTTC
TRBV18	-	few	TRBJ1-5	CASSPAGGGGNQPQHF	TGTGCCAGCTCACCGGCGGGGGGAGGCGGCAATCAGCCCCAGCATTTT
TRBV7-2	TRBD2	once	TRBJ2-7	CASSSPSGSGYEQYF	TGTGCCAGCAGCTCGCCTAGCGGGAGCGGGTACGAGCAGTACTTC
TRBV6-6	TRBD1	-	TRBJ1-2	CASSRTTGVPYGYTF	TGTGCCAGCAGTCGGACGACAGGGGTCCCCTATGGCTACACCTTC
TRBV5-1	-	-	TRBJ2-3	CASRKDSSTDTQYF	TGCGCCAGCAGAAAGGACAGTAGTACAGATACGCAGTATTTT
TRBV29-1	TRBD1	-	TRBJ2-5	CSGNRGSETQYF	TGCAGCGGTAACAGGGGATCCGAGACCCAGTACTTC
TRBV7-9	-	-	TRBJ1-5	CASSFVEDQPQHF	TGTGCCAGCAGCTTTGTTGAAGATCAGCCCCAGCATTTT
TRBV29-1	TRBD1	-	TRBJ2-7	CSVEDRGHYEQYF	TGCAGCGTTGAGGACAGGGGGCACTACGAGCAGTACTTC
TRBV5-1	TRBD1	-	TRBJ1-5	CASRQGSNQPQHF	TGCGCCAGCAGACAGGGGAGCAATCAGCCCCAGCATTTT